This is a list of T cell receptor beta chains from one sample in a study of T cell repertoires in cytomegalovirus infection. TCRdb reprocessed the reads via MiXCR and lists one record per CDR3 protein. Of 500,000 to 600,000 distinct CDR3 sequences listed, about 17% are singletons. Material for sequencing was CD8+ T cells from PBMCs. The source is a human donor in good health (CMV status not recorded). Some clones in this sample may be carry-over from other donors' samples. Both conserved end residues are part of each CDR3. Each record gives: V gene, clone size, D gene, J gene, CDR3 protein, CDR3 DNA. The D gene is left open where the match is weak. Only some rows state a clone size, as once, few, many or a class for expanded clones.

V: TRBV7-9
size: many
D: -
J: TRBJ1-1
CDR3: CASSPRGAGVRDTEAFF
DNA: TGTGCCAGCAGCCCCCGAGGGGCAGGGGTTAGGGACACTGAAGCTTTCTTT

V: TRBV30
size: -
D: TRBD1
J: TRBJ1-2
CDR3: CARYGQGSNNYGYTF
DNA: TGTGCCCGATACGGACAGGGGTCTAACAACTATGGCTACACCTTC

V: TRBV29-1
size: -
D: -
J: TRBJ2-7
CDR3: CSVEEVAGKGYEQYF
DNA: TGCAGCGTTGAAGAGGTGGCCGGGAAAGGTTACGAGCAGTACTTC

V: TRBV7-3
size: many
D: TRBD2
J: TRBJ2-1
CDR3: CASSRSGTSVHNEQFF
DNA: TGTGCCAGCAGCCGATCCGGGACTAGCGTGCACAATGAGCAGTTCTTC

V: TRBV15
size: -
D: TRBD2
J: TRBJ2-1
CDR3: CATSRVAGMYNEQFF
DNA: TGTGCCACCAGCAGAGTAGCGGGAATGTACAATGAGCAGTTCTTC

V: TRBV6-1
size: many
D: TRBD2
J: TRBJ2-1
CDR3: CASSWGLAGDYNEQFF
DNA: TGTGCCAGCAGTTGGGGGCTAGCGGGAGACTACAATGAGCAGTTCTTC

V: TRBV20-1
size: few
D: -
J: TRBJ1-1
CDR3: CSARPRQLTEAFF
DNA: TGCAGTGCTAGACCAAGACAGCTTACTGAAGCTTTCTTT

V: TRBV29-1
size: -
D: -
J: TRBJ1-2
CDR3: CSVGRLNSYGYTF
DNA: TGCAGCGTTGGCAGACTTAATTCTTATGGCTACACCTTC

V: TRBV29-1
size: -
D: TRBD1
J: TRBJ2-7
CDR3: CSVEDEDRLDEQYF
DNA: TGCAGCGTTGAAGATGAGGACAGGCTCGACGAGCAGTACTTC

V: TRBV2
size: -
D: -
J: TRBJ1-2
CDR3: CASRTEQPYGYTF
DNA: TGTGCCAGCCGGACAGAACAGCCCTATGGCTACACCTTC

V: TRBV7-9
size: many
D: -
J: TRBJ2-3
CDR3: CASSSRTDTQYF
DNA: TGTGCCAGCAGCTCCCGCACAGATACGCAGTATTTT

V: TRBV7-6
size: many
D: TRBD1
J: TRBJ1-1
CDR3: CASSSPRGTGLNTEAFF
DNA: TGTGCCAGCAGCTCTCCCCGTGGGACAGGGTTGAACACTGAAGCTTTCTTT

V: TRBV7-9
size: -
D: -
J: TRBJ2-3
CDR3: CASSPGVAESTDTQYF
DNA: TGTGCCAGCAGCCCTGGAGTAGCGGAAAGCACAGATACGCAGTATTTT

V: TRBV7-9
size: many
D: TRBD1
J: TRBJ1-5
CDR3: CASSHGQQGGYDQPQHF
DNA: TGTGCCAGCAGCCATGGGCAGCAGGGGGGTTACGACCAGCCCCAGCATTTT

V: TRBV27
size: many
D: -
J: TRBJ1-1
CDR3: CASSAYGLLGNTEAFF
DNA: TGTGCCAGCAGTGCCTATGGCCTGCTGGGGAACACTGAAGCTTTCTTT

V: TRBV7-2
size: many
D: -
J: TRBJ1-1
CDR3: CASSLVPGFFNTEAFF
DNA: TGTGCCAGCAGCTTAGTGCCAGGGTTTTTCAACACTGAAGCTTTCTTT

V: TRBV6-1
size: many
D: -
J: TRBJ1-4
CDR3: CASSERGQVKEKLFF
DNA: TGTGCCAGCAGTGAAAGGGGCCAGGTGAAAGAAAAACTGTTTTTT

V: TRBV2
size: -
D: -
J: TRBJ2-2
CDR3: CASSEVLGEGKAGELFF
DNA: TGTGCCAGCAGTGAAGTACTAGGGGAAGGGAAGGCCGGGGAGCTGTTTTTT

V: TRBV7-2
size: many
D: TRBD2
J: TRBJ2-1
CDR3: CASSFGGSDEQFF
DNA: TGTGCCAGCAGCTTCGGCGGGAGTGATGAGCAGTTCTTC

V: TRBV6-5
size: many
D: TRBD2
J: TRBJ2-1
CDR3: CASSSGGLSGGAPREFF
DNA: TGTGCCAGCAGTTCGGGGGGATTAAGCGGGGGGGCCCCCAGGGAGTTCTTC

V: TRBV28
size: many
D: -
J: TRBJ1-4
CDR3: CASSPYPGGGGEKLFF
DNA: TGTGCCAGCAGTCCGTACCCCGGCGGGGGGGGTGAAAAACTGTTTTTT

V: TRBV5-4
size: -
D: -
J: TRBJ2-1
CDR3: CASSPRTNLNEQFF
DNA: TGTGCCAGCAGCCCGAGGACAAATCTCAATGAGCAGTTCTTC

V: TRBV3-1
size: -
D: -
J: TRBJ2-7
CDR3: CASSPGRGWSSCEQYF
DNA: TGTGCCAGCAGCCCCGGACGGGGGTGGTCGTCCTGCGAGCAGTACTTC

V: TRBV9
size: -
D: -
J: TRBJ1-4
CDR3: CASSPGWGSNEKLFF
DNA: TGTGCCAGCAGCCCAGGGTGGGGTTCCAATGAAAAACTGTTTTTT

V: TRBV14
size: few
D: -
J: TRBJ1-1
CDR3: CASSQDQGLGYTEAFF
DNA: TGTGCCAGCAGCCAAGATCAGGGGCTCGGGTACACTGAAGCTTTCTTT

V: TRBV2
size: few
D: TRBD1
J: TRBJ1-2
CDR3: CASPTGQREGYTF
DNA: TGTGCCAGCCCGACGGGACAGAGAGAGGGCTACACCTTC

V: TRBV14
size: -
D: TRBD1
J: TRBJ1-1
CDR3: CASSQPGQGVMGNTEAFF
DNA: TGTGCCAGCAGCCAACCCGGACAGGGGGTGATGGGGAACACTGAAGCTTTCTTT

V: TRBV27
size: few
D: -
J: TRBJ2-1
CDR3: CASSFGRGYYNEQFF
DNA: TGTGCCAGCAGTTTTGGGCGGGGTTACTACAATGAGCAGTTCTTC

V: TRBV5-4
size: few
D: TRBD2
J: TRBJ2-3
CDR3: CASRAGTSGRRDTQYF
DNA: TGTGCCAGCAGGGCCGGGACTAGCGGGAGACGAGATACGCAGTATTTT

V: TRBV7-2
size: many
D: -
J: TRBJ2-7
CDR3: CASSWDIPYEQYF
DNA: TGTGCCAGCAGCTGGGACATTCCCTACGAGCAGTACTTC

V: TRBV7-8
size: many
D: TRBD2
J: TRBJ2-5
CDR3: CASSLYRMITTSGLQETQYF
DNA: TGTGCCAGCAGCTTATACCGGATGATAACGACTAGCGGACTCCAAGAGACCCAGTACTTC

V: TRBV7-9
size: many
D: -
J: TRBJ2-5
CDR3: CASSPPEETQYF
DNA: TGTGCCAGCAGCCCCCCAGAGGAGACCCAGTACTTC

V: TRBV19
size: few
D: -
J: TRBJ1-1
CDR3: CASSKGGEAFF
DNA: TGTGCCAGTAGTAAGGGGGGTGAAGCTTTCTTT

V: TRBV6-5
size: -
D: -
J: TRBJ2-5
CDR3: CASSLYDRETQYF
DNA: TGTGCCAGCAGTCTTTATGACCGCGAGACCCAGTACTTC

V: TRBV29-1
size: -
D: -
J: TRBJ2-1
CDR3: CSVEGRAKSSYNEQFF
DNA: TGCAGCGTTGAAGGGCGGGCCAAGAGCTCCTACAATGAGCAGTTCTTC

V: TRBV6-5
size: many
D: -
J: TRBJ1-1
CDR3: CASSYAIRGSEAFF
DNA: TGTGCCAGCAGTTACGCAATTAGGGGATCTGAAGCTTTCTTT

V: TRBV7-9
size: few
D: TRBD2
J: TRBJ2-1
CDR3: CASSFPRLAGSNEQFF
DNA: TGTGCCAGCAGTTTCCCTAGGTTAGCGGGTTCAAATGAGCAGTTCTTC

V: TRBV12-3/TRBV12-4
size: -
D: -
J: TRBJ1-4
CDR3: CASSTHRQPNEKLFF
DNA: TGTGCCAGCAGTACACATCGGCAGCCCAATGAAAAACTGTTTTTT

V: TRBV27
size: -
D: -
J: TRBJ2-7
CDR3: CASSSPARDEQYF
DNA: TGTGCCAGCAGTTCCCCGGCGAGGGACGAGCAGTACTTC

V: TRBV9
size: -
D: -
J: TRBJ1-1
CDR3: CASSVEDRLYTEAFF
DNA: TGTGCCAGCAGCGTAGAAGACAGGCTCTACACTGAAGCTTTCTTT

V: TRBV15
size: few
D: TRBD2
J: TRBJ2-5
CDR3: CATSVIAGFKETQYF
DNA: TGTGCCACCAGCGTGATAGCGGGGTTTAAGGAGACCCAGTACTTC

V: TRBV6-5
size: few
D: TRBD1
J: TRBJ1-1
CDR3: CASSIQGEGTEAFF
DNA: TGTGCCAGCAGTATACAGGGGGAGGGCACTGAAGCTTTCTTT

V: TRBV11-2
size: many
D: TRBD1
J: TRBJ1-1
CDR3: CASSPRQGVNTEAFF
DNA: TGTGCCAGCAGCCCGCGACAGGGGGTGAACACTGAAGCTTTCTTT

V: TRBV5-4
size: -
D: -
J: TRBJ2-3
CDR3: CASSPPGEGATDTQYF
DNA: TGTGCCAGCAGCCCGCCGGGGGAGGGGGCCACAGATACGCAGTATTTT

V: TRBV7-3
size: -
D: TRBD2
J: TRBJ2-3
CDR3: CASSLTVAGGLTDTQYF
DNA: TGTGCCAGCAGCTTAACGGTTGCGGGGGGACTCACAGATACGCAGTATTTT